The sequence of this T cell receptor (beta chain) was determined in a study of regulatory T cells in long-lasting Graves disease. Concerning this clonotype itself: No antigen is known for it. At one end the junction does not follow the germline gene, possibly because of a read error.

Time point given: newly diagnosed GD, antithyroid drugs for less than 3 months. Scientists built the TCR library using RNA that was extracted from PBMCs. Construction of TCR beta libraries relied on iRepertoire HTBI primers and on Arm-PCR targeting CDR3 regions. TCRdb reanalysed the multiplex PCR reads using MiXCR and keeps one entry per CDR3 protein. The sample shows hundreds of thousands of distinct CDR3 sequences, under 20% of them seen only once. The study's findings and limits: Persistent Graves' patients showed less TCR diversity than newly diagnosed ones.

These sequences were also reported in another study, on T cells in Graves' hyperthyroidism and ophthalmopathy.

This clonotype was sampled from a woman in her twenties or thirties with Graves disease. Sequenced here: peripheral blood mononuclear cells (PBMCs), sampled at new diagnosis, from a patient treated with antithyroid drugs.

CDR3 amino acids: CASSIGRGRRDEQSF. CDR3 DNA sequence: TGTGCCAGTAGTATAGGCCGGGGGAGGAGGGATGAGCAGTCCTTC. The rearrangement joins TRBV19 to TRBJ2-1; TRBD2 is a possible D gene (6 bases). Germline values: CDR1 LNHDA, CDR2 SQIVND (reference sequence). There are 15 residues in the CDR3.